The 32 T cell receptor beta chains reported below all come from one sample, sequenced in a study of blood T cell repertoires in COVID-19. The repertoire was sequenced with immunoSEQ multiplex PCR; TCRdb's copy has only in-frame clones and lacks some. The sample contains fewer than 250,000 clones, 88% of which appear only once. Specimen: peripheral blood. These receptors all come from a human donor in a cohort sampled during active COVID-19.

The chain couples TRBV6-5 to TRBJ2-7; 7 bases are a match to TRBD2. CDR3 length equals 14 residues. In germline, CDR1 is MNHEY, CDR2 SVGAGI. V lost 5 bases to trimming and J lost 3 bases; unmatched junction nucleotides: 7. CDR3 sequence (DNA): TGTGCCAGCAGTCGGGGGGAGTCTAACTACGAGCAGTACTTC. The encoded protein is CASSRGESNYEQYF.

The chain combines TRBV6-2 or TRBV6-3 with TRBJ2-1; 13 nucleotides line up with TRBD2. Germline V gene sequence: CDR1 MNHEY, CDR2 SVGEGT. V lost 2 bases to trimming and J lost 9 bases; unmatched junction nucleotides: 4. The CDR3 length is 15 residues. CDR3 in amino acids: CASSYGTSGIVEQFF. The CDR3 DNA reads TGTGCCAGCAGTTACGGGACTAGCGGGATCGTTGAGCAGTTCTTC.

V usage is TRBV7-9 and J usage is TRBJ2-5; 8 bases are shared with TRBD1. The CDR3 covers 15 residues. In germline, CDR1 is SEHNR, CDR2 FQNEAQ (reference sequence). The V and J ends lost 5 bases and 5 bases, in that order; junction bases with no gene match: 10. This CDR3 is CASSLRTGTAETQYF. The CDR3 DNA follows: TGTGCCAGCAGCCTACGGACAGGGACAGCGGAGACCCAGTACTTC.

The chain links TRBV6-2 or TRBV6-3 to TRBJ2-1; tentative D call: TRBD1 (5 bases). Germline CDR1 MNHEY, CDR2 SVGEGT. CDR3 length: 12 residues. Trimming cost V 2 bases and J 14 bases, with 13 bases left between them. In nucleotides, the CDR3 is TGTGCCAGCAGTTACGCGGTGGGGCCTAAGTTCTTC. Its protein product is CASSYAVGPKFF.

The chain links TRBV6-2 or TRBV6-3 to TRBJ1-5, with D possibly matching TRBD1 (6 bases). The germline gives CDR1 MNHEY, CDR2 SVGEGT. This CDR3 has 15 residues. Trimming took 4 bases from V and 4 from J, leaving 14 bases between them. CDR3 in DNA: TGTGCCAGCAGTTCGCAGGGGATCGGGAATCAGCCCCAGCATTTT. Translating gives CASSSQGIGNQPQHF.

This chain joins TRBV25-1 and TRBJ1-4, with D uncertain. Germline V gene data show CDR1 as MGHDK and CDR2 as SYGVNS. CDR3 length: 13 amino acids. Trimming shortened V by 0 bases and J by 4 bases, and 3 bases separated the two germline ends. Here the CDR3 DNA reads TGTGCCAGCAGTGAATACGGTAATGAAAAACTGTTTTTT. It codes for CASSEYGNEKLFF.

The V and J genes are TRBV4-1 and TRBJ1-2, with a tentative D call TRBD1 (5 bases). This CDR3 has 14 amino acids. V was clipped by 2 bases and J by 4 bases, with 11 bases between them. Per germline, CDR1 MGHRA and CDR2 YSYEKL. In nucleotides, the CDR3 is TGCGCCAGCAGCCAACAGGGTAGCGGCTATGGCTACACCTTC. Amino acids: CASSQQGSGYGYTF.

This chain uses TRBV19 with TRBJ2-6; TRBD2 is a possible D gene (7 bases). The CDR3 has 14 residues. Trimming took off 7 bases at V and 11 bases at J, with 18 bases between the two ends. The germline V gene encodes CDR1 LNHDA and CDR2 SQIVND (reference sequence). CDR3: CASTTGRGRDVLTF. The CDR3 region has the DNA TGTGCCAGTACCACCGGTAGGGGGAGGGACGTCCTGACTTTC.

The chain is built from TRBV6-6 and TRBJ1-5, with D maybe TRBD1 (6 bases). The germline gives CDR1 MNHNY, CDR2 SVGAGI (reference sequence). The CDR3 runs to 16 residues. V gave up 9 bases and J gave up 1 base, with 19 bases separating them. CDR3 residues: CASQLRGGLSNQPQHF. In DNA form, the CDR3 reads TGTGCCAGTCAACTGAGGGGGGGGTTGAGCAATCAGCCCCAGCATTTT.

This clone was detected once. J is TRBJ2-7 and V is TRBV28, with D possibly TRBD1 on 7 matching bases. Germline V gene sequence: CDR1 MDHEN, CDR2 SYDVKM. V lost 6 bases to trimming and J lost 5 bases, with 20 bases between them. The CDR3 loop spans 15 amino acids. The CDR3 sequence is CASRKGALGRNEQYF. In DNA, the CDR3 is TGTGCCAGCAGAAAGGGGGCGCTGGGGAGGAACGAGCAGTACTTC.

This chain uses TRBV5-5 with TRBJ2-7, with D possibly TRBD2 on 5 matching bases. Germline V CDR1 and CDR2: SGHKS, YYEKEE (reference sequence). The CDR3 is made up of 15 amino acids. Trimming left V 4 bases short and J 2 bases short, with 16 bases between. Written as DNA, the CDR3 is TGTGCCAGCAGCGGGAGCAACGACAAACCCTACGAGCAGTACTTC. The encoded protein is CASSGSNDKPYEQYF.

This chain connects TRBV6-6 to TRBJ2-7, with D maybe TRBD2 (6 bases). Germline assignment: CDR1 MNHNY and CDR2 SVGAGI (reference sequence). This CDR3 is 15 amino acids long. Trimming took 6 bases from V and 2 from J, leaving 17 bases between them. The CDR3 reads CASRLTITSTYEQYF. The CDR3 DNA reads as TGTGCCAGCAGACTCACCATAACTAGCACCTACGAGCAGTACTTC.

This rearrangement joins TRBV20-1 to TRBJ1-6; 11 bases are shared with TRBD1. CDR3 length: 15 amino acids. Trimming removed 3 bases from V and 7 bases from J; junction bases left unmatched: 5. CDR1 is DFQATT, CDR2 SNEGSKA, per germline (reference sequence). The DNA for the CDR3 is TGCAGTGCTAGTTATGGGACAGGGGGGAATTCACCCCTCCACTTT. It yields the protein CSASYGTGGNSPLHF.

The gene calls are TRBV29-1 and TRBJ2-4, with 7 bases lining up with TRBD1. The CDR3 totals 12 residues. The J segment lost 6 bases and the V segment lost 6 bases, leaving 5 bases of the junction unmatched. The germline gives CDR1 SQVTM, CDR2 ANQGSEA. The CDR3, as DNA: TGCAGCGTGCAAACAGGGGTAAACATTCAGTACTTC. This encodes CSVQTGVNIQYF.

This chain joins TRBV27 and TRBJ1-5; 10 positions agree with TRBD1. CDR1 is MNHEY and CDR2 is SMNVEV in the germline V gene (reference sequence). CDR3 length equals 15 residues. The trim removed 6 bases at V and 1 base at J, leaving 3 bases unmatched. CDR3 residues: CASRRTGGSNQPQHF. CDR3 bases: TGTGCCAGCAGAAGGACAGGGGGGAGCAATCAGCCCCAGCATTTT.

This rearrangement joins TRBV4-2 to TRBJ2-1; 7 bases map to TRBD2. V gave up 0 bases and J gave up 1 base; unmatched junction bases: 6. The CDR3 runs to 17 residues. The V gene's germline CDR1 is LGHNA and CDR2 YNFKEQ. CDR3 sequence reads: CASSQDLTGGSYNEQFF. The CDR3 DNA follows: TGTGCCAGCAGCCAAGATCTCACGGGAGGTTCCTACAATGAGCAGTTCTTC.

This chain connects TRBV6-5 to TRBJ2-7; 9 nucleotides match TRBD1. The CDR3 is 14 amino acids. V shed 5 bases, J shed 1 base, and the junction held 3 bases outside the gene matches. Germline V lookup: CDR1 MNHEY, CDR2 SVGAGI. The CDR3 DNA is TGTGCCAGCAGTCGGGACAGGGCATCCTACGAGCAGTACTTC. Its translation: CASSRDRASYEQYF.

This clone was counted between two and nine times. The chain employs TRBV7-2 and TRBJ2-5; weak D call: TRBD1 (6 bases). This CDR3 has 15 amino acids. The germline CDR1 and CDR2 sequences are SGHTA and FQGNSA. Trimming cost V 5 bases and J 5 bases, with 18 bases left between them. CDR3 coding DNA: TGTGCCAGCAGCCCCCAATGGGGGCGACAGGAGACCCAGTACTTC. Its protein is CASSPQWGRQETQYF.

The genes are TRBV15 and TRBJ2-7; 9 bases fit TRBD2. CDR1 is LNHNV and CDR2 is YYDKDF in the germline V gene (reference sequence). The ends lost 6 bases at V and 2 bases at J; junction bases unmatched: 5. The CDR3 has 14 residues. CDR3 in DNA: TGTGCCACCAGGCGGGGGGGCCCCACCTACGAGCAGTACTTC. Translated, it gives CATRRGGPTYEQYF.

The gene calls are TRBV9 and TRBJ2-3, with TRBD1 identical over 9 bases. V dropped 3 bases and J dropped 5; count of bases not matched to a gene: 13. Germline CDR1 and CDR2: SGDLS and YYNGEE. This CDR3 comprises 17 residues. The CDR3: CASSGRGPGTGRDTQYF. The CDR3 DNA follows: TGTGCCAGCAGCGGTAGGGGGCCCGGGACAGGGAGAGATACGCAGTATTTT.

The chain couples TRBV7-2 to TRBJ1-4, with D hard to call. The ends were cut back, 2 bases at V and 7 bases at J, with 5 bases in the middle. Per germline, CDR1 SGHTA and CDR2 FQGNSA. The CDR3 runs to 12 residues. The CDR3 sequence is CASSLRGEKLFF. CDR3 DNA: TGTGCCAGCAGCTTACGGGGTGAAAAACTGTTTTTT.

The chain links TRBV19 to TRBJ1-1, with a tentative D call TRBD1 (6 bases). V gave up 6 bases and J gave up 0 bases, with 14 bases separating them. The CDR3 extends over 15 amino acids. Germline CDR1 is LNHDA and CDR2 is SQIVND (reference sequence). The CDR3, as DNA: TGTGCCAGTAGGACTTTCCGGACAGTGAACACTGAAGCTTTCTTT. Translation gives CASRTFRTVNTEAFF.

This chain links TRBV2 with TRBJ2-7; TRBD2 agrees at 7 bases. CDR1 and CDR2 (germline): SNHLY, FYNNEI. There are 14 residues in the CDR3. V gave up 6 bases and J gave up 10 bases; unmatched junction bases: 15. CDR3 sequence: CASRGEGRAVFQYF. The CDR3 DNA follows: TGTGCCAGCAGGGGGGAGGGTCGGGCAGTATTCCAGTACTTC.

V usage is TRBV11-2 and J usage is TRBJ2-1; 11 bases map to TRBD2. This CDR3 has 19 residues. V dropped 1 base and J dropped 1; count of bases not matched to a gene: 9. Germline V gives CDR1 SGHAT, CDR2 FQNNGV. CDR3 coding DNA: TGTGCCAGCAGCTTAGTTGCCCGTACTAGCGGGAGTTCCTACAATGAGCAGTTCTTC. Translating gives CASSLVARTSGSSYNEQFF.

DNA of the CDR3: TGTGCCAGCAGGGAGACAGGGCCGAACACCGGGGAGCTGTTTTTT. Translated: CASRETGPNTGELFF. V and J are TRBV6-5 and TRBJ2-2; 7 nucleotides match TRBD1. Germline CDR1 MNHEY, CDR2 SVGAGI. CDR3 size: 15 residues. J lost 0 bases, V lost 6 bases, and 4 bases had no gene match.

The chain joins TRBV19 to TRBJ1-5, with 8 positions matching TRBD1. The CDR3 sequence is 15 residues long. Germline V gene sequence: CDR1 LNHDA, CDR2 SQIVND (reference sequence). Trimming took 7 bases from V and 0 from J; bases not matched to a gene: 5. In DNA form, the CDR3 reads TGTGCCAGTACCCTGGGACAGGTTAGCAATCAGCCCCAGCATTTT. It translates to CASTLGQVSNQPQHF. Full variable domain (remainder filled in from reference TRBV19 and TRBJ1-5): DGGITQSPKYLFRKEGQNVTLSCEQNLNHDAMYWYRQDPGQGLRLIYYSQIVNDFQKGDIAEGYSVSREKKESFPLTVTSAQKNPTAFYLCASTLGQVSNQPQHFGDGTRLSIL.

V usage is TRBV28 and J usage is TRBJ1-6; D perhaps matches TRBD1 (5 bases). CDR1 is MDHEN, CDR2 SYDVKM, per germline. This CDR3 contains 12 residues. V lost 10 bases and J 7 bases, leaving 11 bases between the germline ends. The CDR3 loop reads CATIRGNSPLHF. CDR3 bases: TGTGCCACCATCCGGGGGAATTCACCCCTCCACTTT.

This rearrangement joins TRBV5-4 to TRBJ2-1; 10 bases agree with TRBD1. The J segment lost 8 bases and the V segment lost 4 bases, leaving 9 bases of the junction unmatched. CDR3 length: 15 residues. Germline V gene lookup returns CDR1 SGHNT and CDR2 YYREEE (reference sequence). CDR3 protein: CASSPLPGQGDEQFF. CDR3 DNA sequence: TGTGCCAGCAGCCCCCTCCCTGGACAGGGGGATGAGCAGTTCTTC.

The chain employs TRBV13 and TRBJ2-1, with TRBD2 matching over 9 bases. Looked up from germline, CDR1 is PRHDT and CDR2 is FYEKMQ (reference sequence). Trimming at V came to 0 bases and at J to 0 bases, leaving 6 bases not matched to a gene. This CDR3 contains 18 residues. CDR3 nucleotide sequence: TGTGCCAGCAGCTTAGGGCTAGCGGGAAAGAGCTCCTACAATGAGCAGTTCTTC. It codes for CASSLGLAGKSSYNEQFF.

The chain links TRBV27 to TRBJ2-7, with no clear D. The CDR3 is made up of 14 amino acids. Germline loops: CDR1 MNHEY, CDR2 SMNVEV (reference sequence). Deletions cut 0 bases from V and 2 bases from J, with 8 bases between. CDR3: CASSLSIHTYEQYF. The CDR3 DNA sequence: TGTGCCAGCAGTTTATCGATTCACACCTACGAGCAGTACTTC.

The V gene is TRBV5-4, the J gene TRBJ2-5; TRBD2 is a possible D gene (5 bases). The CDR3 runs 12 residues. Germline V gene lookup returns CDR1 SGHNT and CDR2 YYREEE (reference sequence). V lost 7 bases and J 2 bases, leaving 9 bases between the germline ends. The CDR3 loop reads CASRRDQETQYF. CDR3 coding DNA: TGTGCCAGCCGACGGGATCAAGAGACCCAGTACTTC.

The genes are TRBV27 and TRBJ1-2; D gene unclear. Trimming left V 5 bases short and J 0 bases short, with 10 bases between. CDR1 is MNHEY, CDR2 SMNVEV, per germline (reference sequence). The CDR3 consists of 14 residues. The CDR3 sequence is CASSPRGSNYGYTF. CDR3 in DNA: TGTGCCAGCAGTCCCCGCGGCTCTAACTATGGCTACACCTTC.